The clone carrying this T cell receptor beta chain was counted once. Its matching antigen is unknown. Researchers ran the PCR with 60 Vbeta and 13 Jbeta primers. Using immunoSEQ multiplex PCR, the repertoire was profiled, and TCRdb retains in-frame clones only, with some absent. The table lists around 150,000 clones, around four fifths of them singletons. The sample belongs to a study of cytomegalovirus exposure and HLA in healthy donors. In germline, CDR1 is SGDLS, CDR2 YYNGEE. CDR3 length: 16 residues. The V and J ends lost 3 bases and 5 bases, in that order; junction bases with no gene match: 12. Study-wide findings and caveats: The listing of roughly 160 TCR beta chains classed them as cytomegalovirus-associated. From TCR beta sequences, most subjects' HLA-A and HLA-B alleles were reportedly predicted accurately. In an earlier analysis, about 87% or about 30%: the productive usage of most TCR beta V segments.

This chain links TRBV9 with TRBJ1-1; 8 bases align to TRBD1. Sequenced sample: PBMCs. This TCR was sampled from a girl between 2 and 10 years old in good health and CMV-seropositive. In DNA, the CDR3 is TGTGCCAGCAGCGCGTCAGGGGGCGCAGGGGGGACTGAAGCTTTCTTT. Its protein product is CASSASGGAGGTEAFF.